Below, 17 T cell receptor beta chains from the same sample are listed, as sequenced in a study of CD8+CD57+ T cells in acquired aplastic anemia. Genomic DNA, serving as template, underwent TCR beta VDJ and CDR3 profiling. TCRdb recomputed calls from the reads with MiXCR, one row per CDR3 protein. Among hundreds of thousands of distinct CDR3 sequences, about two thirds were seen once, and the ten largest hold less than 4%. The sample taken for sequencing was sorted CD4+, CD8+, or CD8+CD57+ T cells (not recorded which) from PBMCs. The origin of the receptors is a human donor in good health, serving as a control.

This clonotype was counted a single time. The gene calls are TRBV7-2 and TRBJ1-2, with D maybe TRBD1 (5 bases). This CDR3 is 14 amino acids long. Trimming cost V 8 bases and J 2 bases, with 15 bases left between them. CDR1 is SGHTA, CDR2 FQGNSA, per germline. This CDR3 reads CASGRNGGNYGYTF. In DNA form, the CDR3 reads TGTGCCAGCGGGCGAAACGGGGGGAACTATGGCTACACCTTC.

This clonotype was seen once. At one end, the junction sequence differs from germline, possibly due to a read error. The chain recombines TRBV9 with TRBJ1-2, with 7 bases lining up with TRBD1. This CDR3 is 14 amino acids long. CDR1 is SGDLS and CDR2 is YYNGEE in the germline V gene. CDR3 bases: TGCGCCAGCAGCACCGACAGGGTGGACTATGGCTACACCTTC. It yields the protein CASSTDRVDYGYTF. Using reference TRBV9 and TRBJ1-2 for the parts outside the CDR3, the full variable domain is DSGVTQTPKHLITATGQRVTLRCSPRSGDLSVYWYQQSLDQGLQFLIQYYNGEERAKGNILERFSAQQFPDLHSELNLSSLELGDSALYFCASSTDRVDYGYTFGSGTRLTVV.

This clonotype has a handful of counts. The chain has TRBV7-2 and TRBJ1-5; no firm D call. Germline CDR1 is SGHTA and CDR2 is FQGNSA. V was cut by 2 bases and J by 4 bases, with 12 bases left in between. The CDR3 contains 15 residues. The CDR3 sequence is CASSLPRVGNQPQHF. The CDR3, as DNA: TGTGCCAGCAGCTTACCGAGGGTGGGAAATCAGCCCCAGCATTTT.

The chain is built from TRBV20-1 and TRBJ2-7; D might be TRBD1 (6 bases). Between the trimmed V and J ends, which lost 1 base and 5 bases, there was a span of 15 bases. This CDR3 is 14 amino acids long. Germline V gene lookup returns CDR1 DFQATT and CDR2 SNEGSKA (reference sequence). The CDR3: CSARVVGQADEQYF. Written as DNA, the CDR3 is TGCAGTGCTAGAGTAGTGGGACAAGCCGACGAGCAGTACTTC.

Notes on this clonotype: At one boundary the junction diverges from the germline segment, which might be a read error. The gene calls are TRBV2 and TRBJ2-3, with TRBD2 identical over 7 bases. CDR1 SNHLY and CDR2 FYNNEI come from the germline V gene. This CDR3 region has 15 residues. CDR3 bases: TGTACCAGCAGGGTTAGCGGGCCGAGCACAGATACGCAGTATTTT. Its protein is CTSRVSGPSTDTQYF. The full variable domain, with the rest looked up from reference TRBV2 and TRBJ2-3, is EPEVTQTPSHQVTQMGQEVILRCVPISNHLYFYWYRQILGQKVEFLVSFYNNEISEKSEIFDDQFSVERPDGSNFTLKIRSTKLEDSAMYFCTSRVSGPSTDTQYFGPGTRLTVL.

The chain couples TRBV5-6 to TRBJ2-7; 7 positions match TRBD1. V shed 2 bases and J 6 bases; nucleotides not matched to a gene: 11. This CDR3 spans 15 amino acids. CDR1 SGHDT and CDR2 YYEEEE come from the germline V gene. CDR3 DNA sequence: TGTGCCAGCAGCTTATTTGCCGTCACAGGGGTCGAGCAGTACTTC. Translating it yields CASSLFAVTGVEQYF.

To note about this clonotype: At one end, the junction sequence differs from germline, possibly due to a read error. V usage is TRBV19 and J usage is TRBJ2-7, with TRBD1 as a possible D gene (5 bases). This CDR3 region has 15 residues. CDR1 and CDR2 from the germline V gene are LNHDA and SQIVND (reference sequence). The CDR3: CASRPQGGAPRDPYF. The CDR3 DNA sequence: TGTGCCAGCAGGCCGCAGGGTGGGGCACCCAGAGACCCGTACTTT.

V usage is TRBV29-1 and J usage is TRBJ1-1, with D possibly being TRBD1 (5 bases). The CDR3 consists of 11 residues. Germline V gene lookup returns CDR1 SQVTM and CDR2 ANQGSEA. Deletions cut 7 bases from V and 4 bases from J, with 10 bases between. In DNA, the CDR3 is TGCAGCGGGGGCGAGGTCACTGAAGCTTTCTTT. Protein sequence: CSGGEVTEAFF.

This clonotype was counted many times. The CDR3 sequence is CTGLRDSGNTIYF. In nucleotides, the CDR3 is TGTACCGGACTCCGGGACAGCGGAAACACCATATATTTT. This chain joins TRBV2 and TRBJ1-3, with 7 bases matching TRBD1. The germline V gene encodes CDR1 SNHLY and CDR2 FYNNEI. The CDR3 extends over 13 amino acids.

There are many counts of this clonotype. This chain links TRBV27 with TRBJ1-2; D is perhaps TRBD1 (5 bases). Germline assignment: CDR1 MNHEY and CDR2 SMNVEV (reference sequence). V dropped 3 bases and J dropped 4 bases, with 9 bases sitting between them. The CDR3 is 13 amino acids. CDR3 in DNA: TGTGCCAGCAGTTTTCGGGGGTCCTATGGCTACACCTTC. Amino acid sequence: CASSFRGSYGYTF.

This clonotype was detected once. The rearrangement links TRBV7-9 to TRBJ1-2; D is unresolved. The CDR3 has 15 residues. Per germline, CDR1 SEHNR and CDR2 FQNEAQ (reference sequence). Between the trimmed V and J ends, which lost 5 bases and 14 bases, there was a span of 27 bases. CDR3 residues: CASSATLTRTYGQTF. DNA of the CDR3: TGTGCCAGCAGCGCAACTTTGACGAGGACCTACGGGCAGACCTTC.

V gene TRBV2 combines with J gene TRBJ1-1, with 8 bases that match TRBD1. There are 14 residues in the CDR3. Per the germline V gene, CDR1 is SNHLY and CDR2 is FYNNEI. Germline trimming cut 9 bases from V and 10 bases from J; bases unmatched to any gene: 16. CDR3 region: CARSLQGGNVLAFF. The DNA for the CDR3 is TGTGCCAGGAGCCTACAGGGGGGCAACGTCCTAGCTTTCTTT.

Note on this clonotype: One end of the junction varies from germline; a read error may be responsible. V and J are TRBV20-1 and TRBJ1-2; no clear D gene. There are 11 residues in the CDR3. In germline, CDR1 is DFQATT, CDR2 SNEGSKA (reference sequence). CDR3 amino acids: CSARRQDVTAF. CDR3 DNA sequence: TGCAGTGCTAGGCGTCAGGATGTCACCGCCTTC.

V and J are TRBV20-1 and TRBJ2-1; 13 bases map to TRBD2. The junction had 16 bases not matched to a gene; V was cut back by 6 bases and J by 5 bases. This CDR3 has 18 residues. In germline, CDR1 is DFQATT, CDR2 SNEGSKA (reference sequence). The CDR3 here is CSATQGLAGPLGHNEQFF. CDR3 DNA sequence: TGCAGTGCCACCCAGGGACTAGCGGGACCATTGGGGCACAATGAGCAGTTCTTC.

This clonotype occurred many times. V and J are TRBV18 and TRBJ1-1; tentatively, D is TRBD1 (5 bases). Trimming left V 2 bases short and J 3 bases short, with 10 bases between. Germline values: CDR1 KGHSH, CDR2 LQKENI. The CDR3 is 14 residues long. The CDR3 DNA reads TGTGCCAGCTCACCAGGGGCGGGGGACACTGAAGCTTTCTTT. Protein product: CASSPGAGDTEAFF. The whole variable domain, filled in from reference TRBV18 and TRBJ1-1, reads NAGVMQNPRHLVRRRGQEARLRCSPMKGHSHVYWYRQLPEEGLKFMVYLQKENIIDESGMPKERFSAEFPKEGPSILRIQQVVRGDSAAYFCASSPGAGDTEAFFGQGTRLTVV.

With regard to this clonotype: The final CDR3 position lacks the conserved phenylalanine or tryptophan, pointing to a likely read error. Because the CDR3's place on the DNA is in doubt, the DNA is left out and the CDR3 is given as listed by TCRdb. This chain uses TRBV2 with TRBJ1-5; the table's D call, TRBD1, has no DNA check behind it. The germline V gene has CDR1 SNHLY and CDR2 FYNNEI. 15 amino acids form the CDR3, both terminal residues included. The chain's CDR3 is CASSEGVSKPQHYHY.

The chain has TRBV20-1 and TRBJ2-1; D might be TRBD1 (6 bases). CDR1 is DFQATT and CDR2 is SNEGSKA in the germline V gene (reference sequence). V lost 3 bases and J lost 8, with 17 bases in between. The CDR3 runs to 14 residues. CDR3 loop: CSASRNRAIDEQFF. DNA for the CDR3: TGCAGTGCTAGTAGGAACAGGGCAATCGATGAGCAGTTCTTC.